The rows below give T cell receptor beta chains drawn from one sample of a study of T-cell reconstitution after alpha-beta-depleted transplantation in children. TCRdb processed the PCR reads anew with MiXCR; each CDR3 protein has one entry. This table holds hundreds of thousands of distinct CDR3 sequences, 13% found once. Sample: PBMCs, taken before TCRalphabeta/CD19-depleted stem cell transplant. These TCRs come from a girl aged 2-10 years with congenital amegakaryocytic thrombocytopenia, due to receive a stem cell transplant. Each CDR3 is given with its conserved first and last residue. The order of the fields is V gene, J gene, clone size, D gene, CDR3 protein, CDR3 DNA. D genes are given only for firm matches. Size tells how often a clone was seen (once, few, many) or the class of an expanded clone, and some rows leave it out.

TRBV27	TRBJ2-1	few	.	CASSSMGTPTHNEQFF	TGTGCCAGCAGCTCGATGGGGACTCCTACGCACAATGAGCAGTTCTTC
TRBV20-1	TRBJ2-3	many	.	CSARQQPDTQYF	TGCAGTGCTAGGCAACAGCCAGATACGCAGTATTTT
TRBV5-1	TRBJ2-7	many	TRBD2	CASSATRETFYEQYF	TGCGCCAGCAGCGCTACGCGGGAGACCTTCTACGAGCAGTACTTC
TRBV19	TRBJ1-1	.	.	CASSIRGWAGMNTEAFF	TGTGCCAGTAGTATCAGGGGATGGGCTGGAATGAACACTGAAGCTTTCTTT
TRBV7-9	TRBJ2-1	many	TRBD2	CASSLDVAGGPYNEQFF	TGTGCCAGCAGCCTAGATGTCGCGGGAGGGCCCTACAATGAGCAGTTCTTC
TRBV20-1	TRBJ2-1	many	TRBD2	CSASKNSGGSYNEQFF	TGCAGTGCTAGCAAAAATAGCGGGGGCTCCTACAATGAGCAGTTCTTC
TRBV11-2	TRBJ1-1	.	.	CASSVVSENTEAFF	TGTGCCAGCAGCGTCGTCAGCGAGAACACTGAAGCTTTCTTT
TRBV3-1	TRBJ1-2	few	TRBD1	CASSQGGTADYGYTF	TGTGCCAGCAGCCAAGGGGGGACAGCAGACTATGGCTACACCTTC
TRBV5-1	TRBJ1-3	many	TRBD1	CASSSGGSGNTIYF	TGCGCCAGCAGCTCAGGGGGGTCTGGAAACACCATATATTTT
TRBV20-1	TRBJ2-1	many	.	CSASWEYNEQFF	TGCAGTGCTAGTTGGGAATACAATGAGCAGTTCTTC
TRBV6-7	TRBJ2-1	many	.	CARNMGSNEQFF	TGTGCCAGAAACATGGGCAGCAATGAGCAGTTCTTC
TRBV28	TRBJ1-2	.	.	CASSLGLRGGGYTF	TGTGCCAGCAGTCTGGGCCTACGTGGAGGGGGGTACACCTTC
TRBV5-1	TRBJ1-1	few	.	CASSLLLEDEAFF	TGCGCCAGCAGCTTGTTATTGGAGGATGAAGCTTTCTTT
TRBV5-1	TRBJ2-7	many	.	CASSLEDSKGEQYF	TGCGCCAGCAGCTTGGAGGACAGTAAAGGCGAGCAGTACTTC
TRBV15	TRBJ2-1	few	TRBD2	CATSRRAGAYNEQFF	TGTGCCACCAGCAGGAGGGCGGGAGCCTACAATGAGCAGTTCTTC
TRBV27	TRBJ1-2	few	.	CASSTFIRRHYGYTF	TGTGCCAGCAGTACCTTTATCCGGCGGCATTATGGCTACACCTTC
TRBV7-9	TRBJ1-6	.	TRBD1	CASSSNKRDRSNSPLHF	TGTGCCAGCAGCTCAAACAAGAGGGACAGGAGTAATTCACCCCTCCACTTT
TRBV20-1	TRBJ2-1	.	TRBD2	CSAREPGLAGGHHYNEQFF	TGCAGTGCTAGAGAACCGGGACTAGCGGGAGGGCATCACTACAATGAGCAGTTCTTC
TRBV5-1	TRBJ2-3	many	.	CASNSDSTDTQYF	TGCGCCAGCAACTCGGACTCCACAGATACGCAGTATTTT
TRBV5-1	TRBJ2-1	many	TRBD2	CASSQAGGLAGNEQFF	TGCGCCAGCAGCCAGGCCGGTGGACTAGCGGGCAATGAGCAGTTCTTC
TRBV12-3/TRBV12-4	TRBJ2-2	many	.	CASISRSGGNTGELFF	TGTGCCAGCATCTCCAGGAGCGGAGGGAACACCGGGGAGCTGTTTTTT
TRBV30	TRBJ2-7	.	.	CAWIGGDGQYF	TGTGCCTGGATAGGTGGGGACGGGCAGTACTTC
TRBV12-3/TRBV12-4	TRBJ2-1	many	TRBD2	CASSFSGGGVGFSFYNEQFF	TGTGCCAGCAGTTTCTCGGGAGGCGGGGTGGGGTTTAGTTTCTACAATGAGCAGTTCTTC
TRBV20-1	TRBJ1-1	many	.	CSAERGGQNTEAFF	TGCAGTGCCGAGCGAGGGGGTCAGAACACTGAAGCTTTCTTT
TRBV20-1	TRBJ2-2	.	.	CSARDLIHPEHRELFF	TGCAGTGCTAGAGATCTCATACACCCAGAACACCGGGAGCTGTTTTTT
TRBV28	TRBJ2-6	many	.	CASSPLNSGANVLTF	TGTGCCAGCAGTCCCCTTAACTCTGGGGCCAACGTCCTGACTTTC
TRBV20-1	TRBJ1-6	many	TRBD1	CSAGQGFYSPLHF	TGCAGTGCGGGACAGGGTTTTTATTCACCCCTCCACTTT
TRBV5-1	TRBJ2-7	few	.	CASSLKEARYEQYF	TGCGCCAGCAGCTTGAAAGAGGCCCGCTACGAGCAGTACTTC
TRBV12-3/TRBV12-4	TRBJ2-5	many	.	CASSLARGQDQYF	TGTGCCAGCAGTTTAGCGCGGGGTCAGGACCAGTACTTC
TRBV10-3	TRBJ2-5	many	.	CAIKPDGEVAQYF	TGTGCCATCAAACCCGATGGGGAAGTGGCCCAGTACTTC
TRBV20-1	TRBJ2-1	many	TRBD1	CSADRVLF	TGCAGTGCCGACAGGGTTCTCTTC
TRBV7-8	TRBJ2-1	many	.	CASSLAVGASGEQFF	TGTGCCAGCAGCTTAGCGGTAGGGGCGTCAGGTGAGCAGTTCTTC
TRBV5-1	TRBJ2-7	few	TRBD1	CASSPGQLSDEQYF	TGCGCCAGCAGCCCGGGACAGCTAAGCGACGAGCAGTACTTC
TRBV5-1	TRBJ2-7	few	.	CASSLGPDPTLYEQYF	TGCGCCAGCAGCTTGGGGCCGGACCCCACCCTCTACGAGCAGTACTTC
TRBV10-3	TRBJ2-5	.	TRBD2	CAIGTRGLQVETQYF	TGTGCCATCGGGACTAGGGGGTTGCAAGTAGAGACCCAGTACTTC
TRBV4-1	TRBJ2-7	.	TRBD1	CASSHETLQGDYEQYF	TGCGCCAGCAGCCACGAGACCTTACAGGGGGACTACGAGCAGTACTTC
TRBV29-1	TRBJ2-2	few	TRBD2	CSVAGGELAGPNTGELFF	TGCAGCGTGGCAGGGGGAGAGCTAGCGGGACCAAACACCGGGGAGCTGTTTTTT
TRBV7-2	TRBJ2-5	few	TRBD2	CASSSMGGSREETQYF	TGTGCCAGCAGCTCCATGGGGGGGTCGCGGGAAGAGACCCAGTACTTC
TRBV27	TRBJ2-1	many	.	CASTHLAEIYNEQFF	TGTGCCAGCACCCATTTGGCGGAAATATACAATGAGCAGTTCTTC
TRBV5-1	TRBJ2-3	many	.	CASSSHTSTDTQYF	TGCGCCAGCAGCTCCCATACTAGCACAGATACGCAGTATTTT
TRBV5-1	TRBJ2-1	few	TRBD1	CASSPTGGLGNEQFF	TGCGCCAGCAGCCCGACAGGGGGTCTCGGCAATGAGCAGTTCTTC
TRBV18	TRBJ2-7	.	.	CASSKGAGVKNEQYF	TGTGCCAGCTCGAAGGGGGCGGGAGTTAAAAACGAGCAGTACTTC
TRBV6-5	TRBJ1-1	many	.	CASSYLGARRENTEAFF	TGTGCCAGCAGTTACCTGGGGGCCCGGCGAGAGAACACTGAAGCTTTCTTT
TRBV6-5	TRBJ1-2	.	.	CASSYSPARGYTF	TGTGCCAGCAGTTACTCGCCAGCACGAGGCTACACCTTC
TRBV4-1	TRBJ1-6	many	.	CASSQPTTYSYNSPLHF	TGCGCCAGCAGCCAACCCACCACTTACTCCTATAATTCACCCCTCCACTTT
TRBV28	TRBJ2-1	.	.	CASSFFGPISNEQFF	TGTGCCAGCAGTTTCTTTGGTCCAATCAGCAATGAGCAGTTCTTC
TRBV7-6	TRBJ1-4	.	.	CASSHTEGEKLFF	TGTGCCAGCAGCCATACGGAAGGTGAAAAACTGTTTTTT
TRBV20-1	TRBJ2-1	.	TRBD2	CSARSGSYNEQLF	TGCAGTGCCCGTAGCGGGAGTTACAATGAGCAGCTCTTC
TRBV28	TRBJ2-7	many	TRBD1	CASSPGDRAYEQYF	TGTGCCAGCAGTCCCGGGGACAGGGCCTACGAGCAGTACTTC